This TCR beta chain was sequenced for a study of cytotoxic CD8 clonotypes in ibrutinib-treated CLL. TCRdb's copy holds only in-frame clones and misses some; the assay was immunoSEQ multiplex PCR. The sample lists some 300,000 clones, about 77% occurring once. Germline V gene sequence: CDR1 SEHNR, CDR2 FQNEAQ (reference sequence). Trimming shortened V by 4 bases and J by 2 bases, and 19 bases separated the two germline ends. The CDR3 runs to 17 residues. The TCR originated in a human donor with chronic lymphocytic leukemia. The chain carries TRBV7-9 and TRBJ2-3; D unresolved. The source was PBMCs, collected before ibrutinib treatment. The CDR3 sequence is CASSSLRGLWDTDTQYF. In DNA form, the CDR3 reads TGTGCCAGCAGCTCCCTCCGAGGTTTGTGGGACACAGATACGCAGTATTTT. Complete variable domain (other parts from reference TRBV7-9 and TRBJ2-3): DTGVSQNPRHKITKRGQNVTFRCDPISEHNRLYWYRQTLGQGPEFLTYFQNEAQLEKSRLLSDRFSAERPKGSFSTLEIQRTEQGDSAMYLCASSSLRGLWDTDTQYFGPGTRLTVL.